The T cell receptor beta chain under discussion was sequenced for a study of neurological immune-mediated disorders (dated by TCRdb to 2018 to 2020). The study in broad terms: Using UMI-based sequencing, the study compared peripheral blood TCR-beta repertoires from patients with HTLV-I-associated myelopathy (HAM/TSP), patients with multiple sclerosis, and healthy controls. The roughly 110 TCR-beta libraries covered PBMC samples along with longitudinal samples, technical triplicates, and paired sorted CD4+ and CD8+ T-cell subsets. Each longitudinal HAM/TSP and healthy donor was sampled at 3 time-points spaced at about 3-45 month intervals. Of the 70 or so subjects in the cohort, about 14 were HAM/TSP patients, about 34 were multiple sclerosis patients, and 20 were healthy controls.

Read against the paper, the sample's time point label means: longitudinal time-point 1 (baseline). Blood bank volunteers in Maryland, USA served as the healthy controls. For the unsorted PBMC libraries, 2 million PBMCs were stored in RNAlater at -80 degrees C until RNA extraction and were used to generate the libraries. PBMCs were separated from peripheral blood using Ficoll-Hypaque density gradient centrifugation and then cryopreserved in liquid nitrogen. Results and caveats for the whole study, not just this receptor: TCR clonal expansion was highest in HAM/TSP patients and lowest in MS patients, with MS patients falling below even healthy controls. Expanded clones from different subjects shared no identical CDR3 amino acid sequences, which suggests that TCR-beta repertoires were private in all groups.

The junction shows trimming of 0 bases on V and 11 bases on J, plus 11 bases between the germline ends. Reading from cysteine to phenylalanine, the CDR3 counts 14 amino acids. The entry retains the CDR3 DNA only, 42 bases that are in frame from base 1. CDR1 and CDR2 are read off the germline V gene as LGHNA and YNFKEQ. cDNA was synthesized by template-switch 5'RACE using a primer with a 10-nucleotide random unique molecular identifier that tagged each TCR transcript. Every sequencing run covered 15-18 subjects and yielded more than 200 million TCR-beta sequences. The RNeasy kit was used to extract total RNA. The KAPA Real-time Library Amplification kit was used to amplify TCR-beta VDJ regions with primers targeting the TCR constant region and the 5'RACE anchor. Sample indexes and Illumina adaptors were added in a first PCR, and a second PCR then increased library yield. After Ampure bead purification, the roughly 650 bp TCR product was size-selected on a 2% E-gel SizeSelection system. Library quality was checked on a Bioanalyzer, concentration was measured with Qubit, and libraries were quantified with the Kapa Library Quantification kit before pooling. An Illumina HiSeq 2500 sequenced the libraries paired-end 2 x 150 bp. To increase sequence diversity, roughly 24-32% phiX was spiked into each library pool. The original methods were these. The quality-filtered reads were processed with the UMI-based MiGEC pipeline, whose error correction step removed more than 75% of the raw TCR sequences. VDJ genes were aligned to IMGT germline references, and clonotypes were defined by unique CDR3 amino acid sequence plus V-J genes. VDJtools evaluated clonal expansion, Shannon diversity and CDR3 relatedness (CalcPairwiseDistances, ClusterSamples); CLCbio workbench built phylogenetic trees. Clones with at least 8 unique UMIs were defined as expanded, with this threshold being based on coefficient-of-variation modelling across technical triplicates. In TCRdb, the public reads were trimmed at Q25 with fastp and aligned with MiXCR, with productive beta chains retained. Rows are unified per CDR3 protein, each entry keeping the most common DNA and genes. In this record, the V and J calls reflect TCRdb's handling and not the investigators' own analysis. Counted in this sample were some 71,000 distinct CDR3 sequences; about 10% of them appeared once. The ten largest clones represent roughly 9% of the sample.

This clonotype appeared many times. The specificity of this receptor is unknown. No per-base quality is available; no much larger clone lies one base away. The sample taken for sequencing was PBMCs. This receptor was obtained from a man younger than 45 in good health. The chain is made from TRBV4-2 and TRBJ1-6, with the identity of the D gene unclear. The CDR3 here reads CASSQDGRSTPLHF. The DNA sequence is TGTGCCAGCAGCCAAGATGGTCGGTCTACACCCCTCCACTTT.